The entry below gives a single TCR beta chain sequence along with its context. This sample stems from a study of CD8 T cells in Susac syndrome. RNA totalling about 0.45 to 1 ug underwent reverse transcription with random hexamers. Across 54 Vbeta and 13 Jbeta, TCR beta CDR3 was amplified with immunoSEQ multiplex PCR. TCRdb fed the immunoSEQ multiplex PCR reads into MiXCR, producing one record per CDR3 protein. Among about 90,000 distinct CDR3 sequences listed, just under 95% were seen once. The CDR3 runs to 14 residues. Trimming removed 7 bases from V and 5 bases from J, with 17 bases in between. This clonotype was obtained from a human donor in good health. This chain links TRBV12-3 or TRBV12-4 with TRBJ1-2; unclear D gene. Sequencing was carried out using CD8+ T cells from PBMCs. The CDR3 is CASTWEPQSYGYTF. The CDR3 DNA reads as TGTGCCAGCACTTGGGAACCCCAGAGTTATGGCTACACCTTC.